One and the same sample provided the 18 T cell receptor beta chains below, sequenced in a study of shared clonotypes between healthy human individuals. The table came from immunoSEQ multiplex PCR; TCRdb's copy has only in-frame clones and leaves some out. The sample gives over 95,000 clones, about 70% of which show up once; roughly a quarter is in the top ten. The sequenced sample was memory CD8+ T cells sorted from blood. Described subset: CD45RO+ cells pooled with CCR7-negative TemRA cells. These receptor sequences come from a woman aged 25-40 years in good health.

This clone showed up many times. The chain employs TRBV2 and TRBJ1-5; 10 positions agree with TRBD1. V gave up 8 bases and J gave up 6 bases; unmatched junction bases: 13. The CDR3 has 16 residues. Germline assignment: CDR1 SNHLY and CDR2 FYNNEI. CDR3 region: CASCTGGTGDTQPQHF. In DNA form, the CDR3 reads TGTGCCAGCTGTACGGGGGGGACAGGGGATACTCAGCCCCAGCATTTT.

The count of this clone is one. The chain has TRBV19 and TRBJ1-5; no definite D call. The CDR3 has 15 residues. The V end lost 3 bases, the J end lost 3 bases, and 12 bases lay between the germline ends. The germline gives CDR1 LNHDA, CDR2 SQIVND (reference sequence). The DNA of the CDR3 is TGTGCCAGTAGTATTATAGGCACTAACAATCAGCCCCAGCATTTT. Translation: CASSIIGTNNQPQHF.

This chain connects TRBV27 to TRBJ1-2; perhaps TRBD1 as D (5 bases). Trimming cost V 4 bases and J 8 bases, with 17 bases left between them. CDR3 length: 14 residues. Germline CDR1 MNHEY, CDR2 SMNVEV (reference sequence). The CDR3 region is CASSSDRAVGGYTF. CDR3 in DNA: TGTGCCAGCAGTTCCGACAGAGCTGTGGGCGGCTACACCTTC.

This clone was observed a single time. V and J are TRBV2 and TRBJ2-1, with a tentative D call TRBD1 (6 bases). The CDR3 loop spans 13 amino acids. Germline lookup yields CDR1 SNHLY and CDR2 FYNNEI. V was pared by 6 bases and J by 12 bases, with 18 bases between. The CDR3 DNA reads TGTGCCAGCAGGACAGGCCCGGCCCGGGGGCAGTTCTTC. Encoded protein: CASRTGPARGQFF.

The chain links TRBV28 to TRBJ2-7; no clear D. V lost 2 bases and J 3 bases, leaving 17 bases between the germline ends. The V gene's germline CDR1 is MDHEN and CDR2 SYDVKM. This CDR3 region has 16 residues. The CDR3 sequence is CASSLNSQDYYYEQYF. CDR3 nucleotide sequence: TGTGCCAGCAGTTTAAATAGTCAGGATTATTACTACGAGCAGTACTTC.

The sample holds one count of this clone. The CDR3 region is CASSDRGYPHNEQFF. The CDR3 nucleotides are TGTGCCAGCAGTGATAGGGGTTATCCTCACAATGAGCAGTTCTTC. The chain links TRBV27 to TRBJ2-1; the D gene is possibly TRBD1 (5 bases). Germline V gene sequence: CDR1 MNHEY, CDR2 SMNVEV (reference sequence). This CDR3 region has 15 residues. V dropped 5 bases and J dropped 5 bases, with 16 bases sitting between them.

The chain combines TRBV27 with TRBJ1-1; D might be TRBD1 (6 bases). Trimming pared 1 base from V and 5 bases from J, leaving 14 bases between. Per germline, CDR1 MNHEY and CDR2 SMNVEV (reference sequence). There are 15 residues in the CDR3. The CDR3 loop is CASSLFQGLRTEAFF. In DNA form, the CDR3 reads TGTGCCAGCAGTTTATTTCAGGGGTTGAGAACTGAAGCTTTCTTT.

In this sample, this clone turned up a few times. V gene TRBV6-1 combines with J gene TRBJ1-5; 8 nucleotides match TRBD1. The length of the CDR3 is 13 residues. V was clipped by 8 bases and J by 8 bases; unmatched bases: 8. In germline, CDR1 is MNHNS, CDR2 SASEGT. The CDR3 reads CASSGQGGKPQHF. The CDR3 nucleotides are TGTGCCAGCTCCGGACAGGGAGGCAAGCCCCAGCATTTT.

This chain connects TRBV28 to TRBJ2-1; no definite D call. Germline assignment: CDR1 MDHEN and CDR2 SYDVKM. The CDR3 extends over 11 amino acids. Trimming shortened V by 9 bases and J by 8 bases, and 11 bases separated the two germline ends. The CDR3 nucleotides are TGTGCCAGTGTTGGGTGGGATGAGCAGTTCTTC. Translation gives CASVGWDEQFF. The full variable domain, with the rest looked up from reference TRBV28 and TRBJ2-1, is DVKVTQSSRYLVKRTGEKVFLECVQDMDHENMFWYRQDPGLGLRLIYFSYDVKMKEKGDIPEGYSVSREKKERFSLILESASTNQTSMYLCASVGWDEQFFGPGTRLTVL.

This chain connects TRBV25-1 to TRBJ1-1; D uncertain. The CDR3 runs to 17 residues. CDR1 and CDR2 (germline): MGHDK, SYGVNS. The ends were cut back, 2 bases at V and 4 bases at J, with 20 bases in the middle. The CDR3 protein is CASSEHWAVSSLTEAFF. The CDR3 nucleotides read TGTGCCAGCAGTGAACACTGGGCTGTTTCTTCTCTCACTGAAGCTTTCTTT. The variable domain in full, completed from reference TRBV25-1 and TRBJ1-1, reads EADIYQTPRYLVIGTGKKITLECSQTMGHDKMYWYQQDPGMELHLIHYSYGVNSTEKGDLSSESTVSRIRTEHFPLTLESARPSHTSQYLCASSEHWAVSSLTEAFFGQGTRLTVV.

The chain has TRBV7-6 and TRBJ1-2; TRBD1 is a possible D gene (6 bases). Germline values: CDR1 SGHVS, CDR2 FNYEAQ. This CDR3 spans 15 amino acids. V was shortened by 5 bases and J by 7 bases, with 20 bases between the two germline ends. The CDR3 nucleotides are TGTGCCAGCAGCCCCACGACCGGGACACCACCTGGCTACACCTTC. Residues: CASSPTTGTPPGYTF.

This clone was counted a few times. The gene calls are TRBV25-1 and TRBJ2-2, with a weak D call TRBD2 (5 bases). The CDR3 consists of 13 residues. The germline gives CDR1 MGHDK, CDR2 SYGVNS. Trimming left V 3 bases short and J 6 bases short, with 8 bases between. The CDR3 sequence is CASSDVGAGELFF. CDR3 coding DNA: TGTGCCAGCAGTGACGTCGGGGCCGGGGAGCTGTTTTTT.

The J gene is TRBJ1-2, the V gene TRBV30; D uncertain. Germline assignment: CDR1 GTSNPN and CDR2 SVGIG (reference sequence). This CDR3 is 12 amino acids long. V was clipped by 2 bases and J by 4 bases, with 8 bases between them. CDR3 DNA: TGTGCCTGGAGTCATAGGACCTATGGCTACACCTTC. Amino acid sequence: CAWSHRTYGYTF.

The V and J genes are TRBV6-6 and TRBJ2-5, with D possibly TRBD1 on 5 matching bases. Trimming cost V 6 bases and J 7 bases, with 15 bases left between them. CDR3 length: 13 residues. CDR1 MNHNY and CDR2 SVGAGI come from the germline V gene (reference sequence). Written as DNA, the CDR3 is TGTGCCAGCAGCCGAGACAGCCCGGGGACCCAGTACTTC. Protein sequence: CASSRDSPGTQYF.

Of note for this clone: With a far larger clone one base away, a read error is the likely cause. J is TRBJ2-1 and V is TRBV7-9; possible D gene TRBD2, 6 bases. The CDR3 consists of 12 residues. Germline V gene data show CDR1 as SEHNR and CDR2 as FQNEAQ (reference sequence). CDR3 sequence: CAISLAVNEQFF. The CDR3 coding sequence is TGTGCCATCAGCTTAGCGGTTAATGAGCAGTTCTTC.

There are a few counts of this clone. The V and J genes are TRBV29-1 and TRBJ1-2; 8 nucleotides match TRBD1. The CDR3 consists of 12 residues. In germline, CDR1 is SQVTM, CDR2 ANQGSEA. With V trimmed by 7 bases and J by 4 bases, 5 bases remained unmatched. The CDR3 is CSGDRGVYGYTF. CDR3 bases: TGCAGCGGCGACAGGGGTGTCTATGGCTACACCTTC.

The V and J genes are TRBV5-6 and TRBJ1-1; 9 positions match TRBD1. This CDR3 is built from 15 residues. The V and J ends lost 4 bases and 0 bases, in that order; junction bases with no gene match: 4. Germline V gene lookup returns CDR1 SGHDT and CDR2 YYEEEE. The CDR3 loop reads CASSTGGPMNTEAFF. In DNA form, the CDR3 reads TGTGCCAGCAGCACAGGGGGCCCCATGAACACTGAAGCTTTCTTT.

This chain uses TRBV11-3 with TRBJ2-3; D unresolved. This CDR3 spans 18 amino acids. The V end lost 2 bases, the J end lost 2 bases, and 20 bases lay between the germline ends. Germline CDR1 SGHNT, CDR2 YENEEA. The CDR3 DNA follows: TGTGCCAGCAGCTTAAGTTATGGCGCCACCGTAGACACAGATACGCAGTATTTT. Its translation: CASSLSYGATVDTDTQYF.